These 10 T cell receptor beta chains originate from one sample sequenced in a study of OX40 agonist ivuxolimab in advanced cancers. The library was built by means of the immunoSEQ multiplex PCR assay. This is the immuneACCESS table as TCRdb keeps it, with only in-frame sequences that have V and J called. A part of the clones is gone; compared with another copy, unresolved V genes explain less than half, and the rest is unexplained. The sample records about 49,000 clones, about 85% of which are singletons. The ten most abundant clones make up over 50% of the sample. Sequencing was performed on CD4+ or CD8+ T cells sorted from blood, taken in a trial of the OX40 agonist ivuxolimab. These receptors were obtained from an adult with an advanced solid tumor such as melanoma, head and neck, liver or kidney cancer.

V gene TRBV6-4 combines with J gene TRBJ1-1, with D perhaps matching TRBD1 (5 bases). Trimming took off 6 bases at V and 5 bases at J, with 10 bases between the two ends. The CDR3 loop spans 12 amino acids. Looked up from germline, CDR1 is MRHNA and CDR2 is SNTAGT. As DNA, the CDR3 is TGTGCCAGCAGGATGGAGGGGACTGAAGCTTTCTTT. Amino acid sequence: CASRMEGTEAFF.

This clone was counted once. The genes are TRBV6-6 and TRBJ2-7, with D possibly TRBD2 on 5 matching bases. Germline lookup yields CDR1 MNHNY and CDR2 SVGAGI (reference sequence). The CDR3 sequence is 11 residues long. Trimming removed 4 bases at V and 7 bases at J, with 8 bases between. Written as DNA, the CDR3 is TGTGCCAGCAGTTTCAGACTAGAGCAGTACTTC. Amino acids: CASSFRLEQYF.

The CDR3 region is CSVEYKQGADEQFF. The DNA of the CDR3 is TGCAGCGTTGAATACAAACAGGGGGCCGATGAGCAGTTCTTC. V gene TRBV29-1 combines with J gene TRBJ2-1; 9 bases align to TRBD1. The CDR3 sequence is 14 residues long. Trimming removed 2 bases from V and 8 bases from J; junction bases left unmatched: 7. CDR1 and CDR2 (germline): SQVTM, ANQGSEA.

The gene calls are TRBV28 and TRBJ1-2; D is ambiguous. CDR3 length equals 15 residues. Trimming left V 2 bases short and J 4 bases short, with 14 bases between. Germline V CDR1 and CDR2: MDHEN, SYDVKM. The CDR3 reads CASSLLDSAFYGYTF. The CDR3 DNA follows: TGTGCCAGCAGTTTACTCGATTCAGCTTTCTATGGCTACACCTTC.

The sample holds one count of this clone. The J gene is TRBJ1-5, the V gene TRBV6-1; D gene unclear. V was cut by 8 bases and J by 0 bases, with 11 bases left in between. This CDR3 is built from 14 residues. Germline V lookup: CDR1 MNHNS, CDR2 SASEGT. The CDR3: CASVASYSNQPQHF. The CDR3 nucleotides read TGTGCCAGCGTAGCCTCTTATAGCAATCAGCCCCAGCATTTT.

This chain connects TRBV6-1 to TRBJ2-5; possible D gene TRBD2, 6 bases. The CDR3 covers 14 residues. Germline CDR1 and CDR2: MNHNS and SASEGT. Trimming cost V 5 bases and J 4 bases, with 14 bases left between them. The CDR3 protein is CASSRDFDGETQYF. CDR3 in DNA: TGTGCCAGCAGTCGGGACTTCGACGGAGAGACCCAGTACTTC.

This chain links TRBV5-1 with TRBJ2-3; D gene uncertain. The CDR3 is made up of 14 amino acids. V gave up 0 bases and J gave up 4 bases, with 9 bases separating them. Germline lookup yields CDR1 SGHRS and CDR2 YFSETQ. The CDR3 sequence is CASSLAQSADTQYF. CDR3 nucleotides: TGCGCCAGCAGCTTGGCTCAGTCCGCAGATACGCAGTATTTT.

V usage is TRBV11-2 and J usage is TRBJ2-1; 7 nucleotides agree with TRBD2. This CDR3 spans 14 amino acids. V lost 7 bases to trimming and J lost 8 bases; unmatched junction nucleotides: 11. Germline CDR1 reads SGHAT; CDR2 reads FQNNGV. CDR3: CASMPSGPWDEQFF. The DNA of the CDR3 is TGTGCCAGCATGCCTAGCGGCCCCTGGGATGAGCAGTTCTTC.

V is TRBV7-3 and J is TRBJ2-1, with D tentatively TRBD2 (5 bases). The germline CDR1 and CDR2 sequences are SGHTA and FQGTGA. The germline V and J ends were trimmed by 2 bases and 4 bases, with 15 bases remaining between them. The CDR3 is 16 amino acids. The chain's CDR3 is CASSLVPGLRYNEQFF. In DNA form, the CDR3 reads TGTGCCAGCAGCTTAGTCCCAGGACTCCGGTACAATGAGCAGTTCTTC.

This clone was recorded once. The rearrangement uses TRBV5-1 and TRBJ1-2, with D maybe TRBD1 (5 bases). Per germline, CDR1 SGHRS and CDR2 YFSETQ. V was cut by 4 bases and J by 3 bases, with 16 bases left in between. The CDR3 loop spans 15 amino acids. CDR3 in DNA: TGCGCCAGCAGCCCCCTCGGGTCCAGGGACTATGGCTACACCTTC. It is translated as CASSPLGSRDYGYTF.